These 28 T cell receptor beta chains came from one sample sequenced in a study of T cell responses to AZD1222 COVID-19 vaccine. Here immunoSEQ multiplex PCR was the method, and the copy in TCRdb shows in-frame clones only, minus some. The top ten hold roughly 6.3% of the sample, which has 100,000 to 150,000 clones, roughly 89% seen once. The sample in question was peripheral blood, obtained on day 0 of AZD1222 vaccination. The receptors come from an adult in good health.

V is TRBV6-6 and J is TRBJ2-7, with TRBD1 identical over 12 bases. Germline V gives CDR1 MNHNY, CDR2 SVGAGI (reference sequence). The CDR3 runs 15 residues. The J segment lost 7 bases and the V segment lost 5 bases, leaving 9 bases of the junction unmatched. CDR3 in amino acids: CASSTEGQGAREQYF. The CDR3 DNA sequence: TGTGCCAGCAGTACTGAGGGACAGGGGGCGCGGGAGCAGTACTTC.

The gene calls are TRBV7-2 and TRBJ2-3; 10 bases agree with TRBD2. The germline V gene encodes CDR1 SGHTA and CDR2 FQGNSA. The CDR3 has 17 residues. The junction had 9 bases not matched to a gene; V was cut back by 3 bases and J by 3 bases. The CDR3 sequence: CASSLTSGGAGTDTQYF. In DNA, the CDR3 is TGTGCCAGCAGCTTGACCAGCGGGGGGGCCGGGACAGATACGCAGTATTTT.

In its sample, this clone was seen once. The chain joins TRBV27 to TRBJ2-1; D call uncertain. Between the trimmed V and J ends, which lost 2 bases and 4 bases, there was a span of 9 bases. The germline V gene has CDR1 MNHEY and CDR2 SMNVEV (reference sequence). The CDR3 extends over 14 amino acids. CDR3 DNA sequence: TGTGCCAGCAGTTTAGGTACAATATACAATGAGCAGTTCTTC. Its translation is CASSLGTIYNEQFF.

This clone came up once. This chain connects TRBV27 to TRBJ1-1; weak D call: TRBD1 (6 bases). The CDR3 spans 16 residues. Germline V gene sequence: CDR1 MNHEY, CDR2 SMNVEV (reference sequence). The V gene lost 8 bases and the J gene lost 4 bases, with 23 bases spanning the gap. CDR3 amino acids: CASQTSWGGASTEAFF. CDR3 DNA sequence: TGTGCCAGCCAAACGTCATGGGGGGGCGCAAGCACTGAAGCTTTCTTT.

This clone has a handful of counts. This chain uses TRBV4-3 with TRBJ1-1; 11 bases align to TRBD1. Germline CDR1 is LGHNA and CDR2 is YSLEER. After removal of 1 base from V and 6 bases from J, the junction contained 10 bases not matched to a gene. CDR3 length: 17 amino acids. As DNA, the CDR3 is TGCGCCAGCAGCCAAGGGACAGGGGGCGGAAGAGGCGCTGAAGCTTTCTTT. Encoded protein: CASSQGTGGGRGAEAFF.

The chain links TRBV30 to TRBJ1-2, with D tentatively TRBD1 (6 bases). V was cut by 4 bases and J by 4 bases, with 10 bases left in between. Germline loops: CDR1 GTSNPN, CDR2 SVGIG (reference sequence). CDR3 length: 12 residues. The CDR3 loop reads CAWNPGAYGYTF. The CDR3 DNA sequence: TGTGCCTGGAATCCGGGGGCCTATGGCTACACCTTC.

The chain couples TRBV24-1 to TRBJ2-7, with a weak D call TRBD1 (6 bases). CDR1 is KGHDR, CDR2 SFDVKD, per germline. V dropped 10 bases and J dropped 7 bases, with 19 bases sitting between them. The CDR3 loop spans 13 amino acids. The CDR3 is CATGDLGHREQYF. The CDR3 nucleotides read TGTGCCACTGGTGACCTGGGACATCGAGAGCAGTACTTC.

The chain uses TRBV6-5 and TRBJ1-1; no clear D gene. The CDR3 runs to 13 residues. Between the trimmed V and J ends, which lost 11 bases and 7 bases, there was a span of 20 bases. CDR1 is MNHEY and CDR2 is SVGAGI in the germline V gene. The CDR3: CAGQGSGRYEAFF. CDR3 in DNA: TGTGCCGGCCAAGGGTCGGGTAGGTATGAAGCTTTCTTT.

V usage is TRBV2 and J usage is TRBJ2-5; 7 bases are a match to TRBD2. The CDR3 sequence is 14 residues long. Germline V CDR1 and CDR2: SNHLY, FYNNEI. V trimming: 8 bases; J trimming: 0 bases; junction bases outside the gene matches: 6. The CDR3 protein is CASPGGEYQETQYF. CDR3 in DNA: TGTGCCAGCCCGGGGGGAGAGTACCAAGAGACCCAGTACTTC.

The table lists this clone with a few counts. The rearrangement joins TRBV14 to TRBJ1-1; D is unclear. The V gene lost 0 bases and the J gene lost 6 bases, with 8 bases spanning the gap. CDR3 length equals 13 residues. Germline CDR1 SGHDN, CDR2 FVKESK. The CDR3 loop reads CASSQDGRAEAFF. The CDR3 bases are TGTGCCAGCAGCCAAGATGGGAGGGCTGAAGCTTTCTTT.

A remark on this clone: The junction departs from the called germline gene at one end, perhaps through a read error. V and J are TRBV5-1 and TRBJ1-2; D is ambiguous. CDR1 and CDR2 from the germline V gene are SGHRS and YFSETQ. This CDR3 has 13 residues. CDR3 DNA: TGCGCCAGCACCTTGGGTCAGGCGGGGGGCTACACCTTC. Amino acid sequence: CASTLGQAGGYTF.

The chain links TRBV18 to TRBJ1-5, with 8 bases matching TRBD1. V dropped 4 bases and J dropped 3; count of bases not matched to a gene: 11. This CDR3 region has 17 residues. CDR1 and CDR2 from the germline V gene are KGHSH and LQKENI. As DNA, the CDR3 is TGTGCCAGCTCACAGAAGATCGAGACAGGGGACAATCAGCCCCAGCATTTT. It specifies CASSQKIETGDNQPQHF.

The V gene is TRBV3-1 (or the pseudogene TRBV3-2), the J gene TRBJ1-1; 7 positions agree with TRBD1. Unmatched junction bases numbered 6, after V lost 6 bases and J lost 5 bases. CDR1 LGHDT and CDR2 YNNKEL come from the germline V gene (reference sequence). This CDR3 contains 13 residues. In nucleotides, the CDR3 is TGTGCCAGCAGTTACAGGGGTGGAACTGAAGCTTTCTTT. Translated, it gives CASSYRGGTEAFF.

The gene calls are TRBV12-3 or TRBV12-4 and TRBJ1-6, with no clear D. V lost 3 bases and J 10 bases, leaving 10 bases between the germline ends. This CDR3 has 13 residues. CDR3 loop: CASSLNGDSPLHF. The CDR3 DNA reads TGTGCCAGCAGTTTGAACGGTGACTCACCCCTCCACTTT.

The CDR3 DNA follows: TGTGCCAGCAGCCTTCCGTACCAAGAGACCCAGTACTTC. It translates to CASSLPYQETQYF. The rearrangement links TRBV12-3 or TRBV12-4 to TRBJ2-5; D call uncertain. V lost 6 bases, J lost 0 bases, and 8 bases lay in between. The CDR3 runs to 13 residues.

In nucleotides, the CDR3 is TGTGCCAGCAGCTTAGTGGTGGGGGACCCGGAGACCCAGTACTTC. Its protein is CASSLVVGDPETQYF. The rearrangement joins TRBV7-2 to TRBJ2-5; D tentatively reads TRBD1 or TRBD2 (5 bases each). CDR3 size: 15 residues. Trimming stripped 1 base from V and 5 bases from J, with 14 bases between. Germline CDR1 and CDR2: SGHTA and FQGNSA.

The CDR3 sequence: CASSLDASLYSPLHF. The CDR3 coding sequence is TGTGCCAGCAGCTTGGACGCGTCCCTTTACTCACCCCTCCACTTT. The V gene is TRBV5-6, the J gene TRBJ1-6; D is ambiguous. Germline CDR1 SGHDT, CDR2 YYEEEE. This CDR3 comprises 15 residues. V was pared by 0 bases and J by 10 bases, with 14 bases between. Complete variable domain (other parts from reference TRBV5-6 and TRBJ1-6): DAGVTQSPTHLIKTRGQQVTLRCSPKSGHDTVSWYQQALGQGPQFIFQYYEEEERQRGNFPDRFSGHQFPNYSSELNVNALLLGDSALYLCASSLDASLYSPLHFGNGTRLTVT.

This chain joins TRBV15 and TRBJ1-1; TRBD1 is a possible D gene (6 bases). The CDR3 has 16 amino acids. V was trimmed by 1 base and J by 5 bases, leaving 17 bases between them. CDR1 LNHNV and CDR2 YYDKDF come from the germline V gene (reference sequence). CDR3 coding DNA: TGTGCCACCAGCAGAGGAACCTGGGACACCCGAACTGAAGCTTTCTTT. Protein: CATSRGTWDTRTEAFF. Using reference TRBV15 and TRBJ1-1 for the parts outside the CDR3, the full variable domain is DAMVIQNPRYQVTQFGKPVTLSCSQTLNHNVMYWYQQKSSQAPKLLFHYYDKDFNNEADTPDNFQSRRPNTSFCFLDIRSPGLGDTAMYLCATSRGTWDTRTEAFFGQGTRLTVV.

This chain connects TRBV27 to TRBJ1-2, with D possibly being TRBD1 (6 bases). The V and J ends lost 9 bases and 1 base respectively, with 12 bases between them. This CDR3 comprises 13 residues. Germline CDR1 is MNHEY and CDR2 is SMNVEV (reference sequence). The CDR3 reads CASQGRDNYGYTF. As DNA, the CDR3 is TGTGCCAGTCAGGGGAGAGATAACTATGGCTACACCTTC.

This chain connects TRBV6-5 to TRBJ1-2, with a possible D match to TRBD1 (5 bases). CDR3 length equals 12 residues. V was trimmed by 10 bases and J by 5 bases, leaving 14 bases between them. Germline CDR1 reads MNHEY; CDR2 reads SVGAGI. CDR3 sequence: CATNGGPYGYTF. For the CDR3, the DNA is TGTGCCACAAACGGGGGACCGTATGGCTACACCTTC.

The V gene is TRBV30, the J gene TRBJ1-6, with D possibly being TRBD1 (6 bases). The CDR3 has 12 amino acids. Germline lookup yields CDR1 GTSNPN and CDR2 SVGIG (reference sequence). V was clipped by 8 bases and J by 6 bases, with 11 bases between them. CDR3 nucleotide sequence: TGTGCCCGTCGACAGGCTAATTCACCCCTCCACTTT. As protein: CARRQANSPLHF.

The chain carries TRBV6-5 and TRBJ2-1, with D tentatively TRBD1 (5 bases). V shed 4 bases and J shed 7 bases, with 11 bases lying between them. Germline V gene sequence: CDR1 MNHEY, CDR2 SVGAGI. The CDR3 sequence is 13 residues long. The CDR3 sequence: CASSLWNRNEQFF. The CDR3 DNA follows: TGTGCCAGCAGTTTGTGGAACAGGAATGAGCAGTTCTTC.

This chain uses TRBV12-3 or TRBV12-4 with TRBJ1-3; D may be TRBD1 (6 bases). Trimming cost V 5 bases and J 9 bases, with 14 bases left between them. The CDR3 is 13 residues long. In DNA, the CDR3 is TGTGCCAGCAGTGTACCGGGGGCGACCACCATATATTTT. Encoded protein: CASSVPGATTIYF.

V gene TRBV10-2 combines with J gene TRBJ1-3; TRBD1 is a possible D gene (6 bases). Per the germline V gene, CDR1 is WSHSY and CDR2 is SAAADI. The CDR3 contains 14 residues. V was trimmed by 3 bases and J by 4 bases, leaving 10 bases between them. CDR3 residues: CASSEQGFGNTIYF. CDR3 sequence (DNA): TGCGCCAGCAGTGAACAGGGTTTCGGAAACACCATATATTTT.

This clone was observed a few times. The chain carries TRBV20-1 and TRBJ1-4; unclear D gene. Deletions cut 6 bases from V and 12 bases from J, with 11 bases between. CDR1 and CDR2 (germline): DFQATT, SNEGSKA (reference sequence). The CDR3 runs 10 residues. CDR3 amino acids: CSAEEVELFF. The CDR3, as DNA: TGCAGTGCCGAGGAAGTAGAACTGTTTTTT.

Concerning this clone: The sample holds other DNA sequences that translate to the same CDR3. CDR3 nucleotides: TGTGCCAGCAGCTTAGGTAGGGGACTGAACACTGAAGCTTTCTTT. Its translation is CASSLGRGLNTEAFF. The J gene is TRBJ1-1, the V gene TRBV7-9; D perhaps matches TRBD1 (5 bases). Trimming removed 1 base from V and 0 bases from J, with 9 bases in between. Per the germline V gene, CDR1 is SEHNR and CDR2 is FQNEAQ (reference sequence). The length of the CDR3 is 15 residues.

The CDR3 nucleotides are TGTGCCAGCAGCTTACTTTGGAGAAGCTACACCTTC. Translating gives CASSLLWRSYTF. The chain is built from TRBV7-4 and TRBJ1-2; D call uncertain. The germline V gene encodes CDR1 SGHVT and CDR2 SQSDAQ. The germline V and J ends were trimmed by 2 bases and 9 bases, with 10 bases remaining between them. This CDR3 contains 12 residues.

The chain links TRBV30 to TRBJ1-3, with D unresolved. CDR3 length: 13 amino acids. V was cut by 1 base and J by 1 base, with 5 bases left in between. Germline loops: CDR1 GTSNPN, CDR2 SVGIG (reference sequence). CDR3 loop: CAWSGISGNTIYF. CDR3 DNA sequence: TGTGCCTGGAGTGGGATTTCTGGAAACACCATATATTTT.